The present TCR beta chain was sequenced within a study of regulatory T cells in long-lasting Graves disease. This clonotype was counted many times. Antigen: not known. iRepertoire HTBI primers and Arm-PCR of CDR3 regions built TCR beta libraries. Each CDR3 protein is one row after TCRdb ran MiXCR on the multiplex PCR reads. The sample lists 360,000 or so distinct CDR3 sequences, under 20% occurring once. Time point noted: newly diagnosed GD, antithyroid drugs for less than 3 months. The authors made the TCR library using RNA they extracted from PBMCs. General study results and limits: Among the persistent patients, 2,500 to 3,000 public clonotypes were shared, more than the approximately 1,000 shared among new patients.

The V gene's germline CDR1 is LGHDT and CDR2 YNNKEL (reference sequence). The CDR3 extends over 12 amino acids. V was clipped by 4 bases and J by 8 bases, with 8 bases between them. These same data were also listed under a study on T cells in Graves' hyperthyroidism and ophthalmopathy.

The receptor was isolated from a woman aged 18-35 years with Graves disease. This sample comprised peripheral blood mononuclear cells (PBMCs), obtained at new diagnosis, from a patient treated with antithyroid drugs. The V and J genes are TRBV3-1 and TRBJ1-4; D uncertain. CDR3 residues: CASSLTGEKLFF. The CDR3 DNA reads as TGTGCCAGCAGCCTGACGGGGGAAAAACTGTTTTTT.